This T cell receptor beta chain derives from a study of blood T cell repertoires in COVID-19. Looking at the study overall: The origin of the acute and convalescent COVID-19 samples was the United States, Italy and Spain. T cells, B-cell-depleted T cells, or PBMCs provided the cDNA or gDNA that served as material.

Assay used: immunoSEQ multiplex PCR; TCRdb lists only in-frame clones, some missing. The sample yields roughly 210,000 clones, about nine tenths seen once. The V gene's germline CDR1 is SEHNR and CDR2 FQNEAQ (reference sequence). This CDR3 spans 17 amino acids. Trimming at V came to 5 bases and at J to 4 bases, leaving 11 bases not matched to a gene. Recruitment covered 20 to 25 US areas and drew participants whose ages spanned roughly 18 to 90 years. Cohort allocation depended upon clinical history that participants reported. This clone was detected ten times or more. The rearrangement joins TRBV7-9 to TRBJ2-5, with 12 positions matching TRBD2. The TCR comes from a man between 25 and 39 years old in a cohort exposed to, infected with or recovered from COVID-19 (not recorded which). Sequencing input: PBMCs or T cells enriched from blood (not recorded which). The CDR3 DNA is TGTGCCAGCAGCCCTAAGACTAGCGGGAGAGAATCAGAGACCCAGTACTTC. Its protein is CASSPKTSGRESETQYF.